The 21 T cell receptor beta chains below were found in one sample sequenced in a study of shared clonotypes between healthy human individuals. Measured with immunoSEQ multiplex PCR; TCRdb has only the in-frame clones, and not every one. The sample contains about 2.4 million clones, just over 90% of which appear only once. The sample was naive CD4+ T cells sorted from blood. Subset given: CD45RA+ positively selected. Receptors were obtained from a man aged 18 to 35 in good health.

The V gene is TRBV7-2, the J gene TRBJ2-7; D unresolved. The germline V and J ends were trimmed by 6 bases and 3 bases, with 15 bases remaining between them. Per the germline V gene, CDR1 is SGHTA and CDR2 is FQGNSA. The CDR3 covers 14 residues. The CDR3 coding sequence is TGTGCCAGCAGTACAGAAATCCTCCTCTACGAGCAGTACTTC. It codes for CASSTEILLYEQYF. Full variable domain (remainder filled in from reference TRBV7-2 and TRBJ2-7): GAGVSQSPSNKVTEKGKDVELRCDPISGHTALYWYRQSLGQGLEFLIYFQGNSAPDKSGLPSDRFSAERTGGSVSTLTIQRTQQEDSAVYLCASSTEILLYEQYFGPGTRLTVT.

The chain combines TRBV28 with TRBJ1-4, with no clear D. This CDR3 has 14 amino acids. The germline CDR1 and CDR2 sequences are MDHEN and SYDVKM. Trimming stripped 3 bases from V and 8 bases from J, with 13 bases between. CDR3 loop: CASSFGGVGEKLFF. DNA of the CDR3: TGTGCCAGCAGTTTCGGTGGCGTAGGAGAAAAACTGTTTTTT.

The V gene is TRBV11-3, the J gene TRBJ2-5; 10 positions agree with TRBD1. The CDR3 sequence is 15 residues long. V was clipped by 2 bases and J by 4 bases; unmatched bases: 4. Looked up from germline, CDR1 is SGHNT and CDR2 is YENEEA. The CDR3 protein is CASSLRQGARETQYF. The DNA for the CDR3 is TGTGCCAGCAGCTTACGACAGGGGGCTCGAGAGACCCAGTACTTC.

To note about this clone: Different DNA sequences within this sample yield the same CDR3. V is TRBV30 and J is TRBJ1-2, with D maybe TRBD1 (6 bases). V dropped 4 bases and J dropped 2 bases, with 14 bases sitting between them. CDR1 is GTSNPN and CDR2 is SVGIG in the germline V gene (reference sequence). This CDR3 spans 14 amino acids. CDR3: CAWMGGGGNYGYTF. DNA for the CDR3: TGTGCCTGGATGGGTGGGGGCGGAAACTATGGCTACACCTTC.

The CDR3 is CASNYIGGEAFF. In nucleotides, the CDR3 is TGTGCCAGCAATTATATTGGCGGGGAAGCTTTCTTT. This chain connects TRBV6-1 to TRBJ1-1; D is unresolved. There are 12 residues in the CDR3. Trimming removed 7 bases from V and 8 bases from J, with 14 bases in between. The germline V gene encodes CDR1 MNHNS and CDR2 SASEGT.

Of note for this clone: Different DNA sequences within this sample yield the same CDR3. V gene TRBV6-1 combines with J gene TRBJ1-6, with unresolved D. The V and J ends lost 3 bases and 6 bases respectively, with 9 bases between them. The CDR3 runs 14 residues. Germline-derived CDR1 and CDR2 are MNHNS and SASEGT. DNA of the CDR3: TGTGCCAGCAGTGAGGCAGGAGGTAATTCACCCCTCCACTTT. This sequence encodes CASSEAGGNSPLHF.

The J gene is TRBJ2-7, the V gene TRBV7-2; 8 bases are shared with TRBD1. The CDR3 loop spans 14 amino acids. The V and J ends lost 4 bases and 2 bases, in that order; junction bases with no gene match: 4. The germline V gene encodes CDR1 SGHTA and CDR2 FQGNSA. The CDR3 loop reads CASSYGTGTYEQYF. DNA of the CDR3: TGTGCCAGCAGCTACGGGACAGGTACCTACGAGCAGTACTTC.

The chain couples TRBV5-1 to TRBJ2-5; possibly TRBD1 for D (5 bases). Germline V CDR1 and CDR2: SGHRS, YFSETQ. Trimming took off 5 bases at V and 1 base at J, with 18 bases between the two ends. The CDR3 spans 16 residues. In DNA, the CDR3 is TGCGCCAGCAGATCAGCGATCACAGGACCCCAAGAGACCCAGTACTTC. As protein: CASRSAITGPQETQYF.

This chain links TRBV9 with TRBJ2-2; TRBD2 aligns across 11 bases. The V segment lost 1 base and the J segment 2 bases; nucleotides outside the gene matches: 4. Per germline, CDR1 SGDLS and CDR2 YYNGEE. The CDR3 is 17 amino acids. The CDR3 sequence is CASSVTSGGPNTGELFF. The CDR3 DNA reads TGTGCCAGCAGCGTAACTAGCGGGGGACCAAACACCGGGGAGCTGTTTTTT.

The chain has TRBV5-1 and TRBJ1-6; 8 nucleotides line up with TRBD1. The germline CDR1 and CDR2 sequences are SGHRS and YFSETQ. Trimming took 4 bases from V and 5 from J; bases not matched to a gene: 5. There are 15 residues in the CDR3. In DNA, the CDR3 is TGCGCCAGCAGCACGACAGGGGACCATAATTCACCCCTCCACTTT. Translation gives CASSTTGDHNSPLHF.

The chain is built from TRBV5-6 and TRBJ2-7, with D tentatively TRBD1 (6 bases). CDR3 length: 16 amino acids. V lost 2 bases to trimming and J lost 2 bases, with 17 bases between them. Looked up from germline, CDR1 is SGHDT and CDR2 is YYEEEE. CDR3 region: CASSFIDRPTTYEQYF. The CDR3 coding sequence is TGTGCCAGCAGCTTTATCGACAGGCCTACAACCTACGAGCAGTACTTC.

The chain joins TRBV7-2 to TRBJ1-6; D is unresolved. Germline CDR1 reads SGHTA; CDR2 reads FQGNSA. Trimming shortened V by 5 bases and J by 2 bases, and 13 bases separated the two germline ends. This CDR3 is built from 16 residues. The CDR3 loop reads CASSLFSSTYNSPLHF. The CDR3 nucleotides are TGTGCCAGCAGCCTTTTCTCCAGTACCTATAATTCACCCCTCCACTTT.

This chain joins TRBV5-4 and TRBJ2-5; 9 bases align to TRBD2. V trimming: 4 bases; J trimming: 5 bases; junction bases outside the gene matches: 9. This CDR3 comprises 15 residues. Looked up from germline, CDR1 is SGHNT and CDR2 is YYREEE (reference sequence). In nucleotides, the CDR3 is TGTGCCAGCAGCGCGGGACTAGCAGAGAGGGAGACCCAGTACTTC. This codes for CASSAGLAERETQYF.

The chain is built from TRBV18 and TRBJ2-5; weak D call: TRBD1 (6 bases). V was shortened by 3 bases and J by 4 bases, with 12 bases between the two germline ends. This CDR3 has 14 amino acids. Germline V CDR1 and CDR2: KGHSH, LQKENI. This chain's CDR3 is CASSPPGHRETQYF. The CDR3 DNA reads TGTGCCAGCTCACCGCCGGGACACAGAGAGACCCAGTACTTC.

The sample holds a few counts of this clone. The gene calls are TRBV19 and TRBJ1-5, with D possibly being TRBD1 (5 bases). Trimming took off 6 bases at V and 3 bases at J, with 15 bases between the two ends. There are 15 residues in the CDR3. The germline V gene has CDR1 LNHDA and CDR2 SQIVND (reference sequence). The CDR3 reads CASRKDKMANQPQHF. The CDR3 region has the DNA TGTGCCAGTAGGAAGGACAAGATGGCCAATCAGCCCCAGCATTTT. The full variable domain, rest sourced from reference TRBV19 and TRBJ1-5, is DGGITQSPKYLFRKEGQNVTLSCEQNLNHDAMYWYRQDPGQGLRLIYYSQIVNDFQKGDIAEGYSVSREKKESFPLTVTSAQKNPTAFYLCASRKDKMANQPQHFGDGTRLSIL.

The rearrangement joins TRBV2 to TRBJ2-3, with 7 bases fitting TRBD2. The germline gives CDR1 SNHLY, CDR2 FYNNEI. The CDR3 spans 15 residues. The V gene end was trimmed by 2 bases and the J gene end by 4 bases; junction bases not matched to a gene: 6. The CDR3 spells CASSERTSSSDTQYF. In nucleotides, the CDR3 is TGTGCCAGCAGTGAACGGACTAGTTCTTCAGATACGCAGTATTTT.

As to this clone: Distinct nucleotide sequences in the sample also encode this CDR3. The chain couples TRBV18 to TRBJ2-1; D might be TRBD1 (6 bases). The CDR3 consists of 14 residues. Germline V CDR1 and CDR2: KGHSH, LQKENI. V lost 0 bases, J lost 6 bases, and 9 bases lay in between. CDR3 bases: TGTGCCAGCTCACCACCTGGGGGCCTCAATGAGCAGTTCTTC. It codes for CASSPPGGLNEQFF.

CDR3 nucleotides: TGTGCCAGTAGTACCGCAGGGGGCTCTACTGAAGCTTTCTTT. This encodes CASSTAGGSTEAFF. V gene TRBV19 combines with J gene TRBJ1-1, with TRBD1 matching over 8 bases. Germline values: CDR1 LNHDA, CDR2 SQIVND (reference sequence). The CDR3 extends over 14 amino acids. The V and J ends lost 4 bases and 5 bases, in that order; junction bases with no gene match: 6.

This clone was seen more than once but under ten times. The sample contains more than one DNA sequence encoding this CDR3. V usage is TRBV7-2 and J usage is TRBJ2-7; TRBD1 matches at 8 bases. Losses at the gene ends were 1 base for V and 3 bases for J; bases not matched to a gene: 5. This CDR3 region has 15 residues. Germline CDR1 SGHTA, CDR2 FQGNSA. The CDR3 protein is CASSLEGTGIYEQYF. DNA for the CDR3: TGTGCCAGCAGCTTAGAAGGGACAGGAATCTACGAGCAGTACTTC.

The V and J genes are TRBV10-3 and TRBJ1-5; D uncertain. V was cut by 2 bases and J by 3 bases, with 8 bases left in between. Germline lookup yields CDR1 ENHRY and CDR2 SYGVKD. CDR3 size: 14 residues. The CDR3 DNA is TGTGCCATCAGTGAGGCTAGACACAATCAGCCCCAGCATTTT. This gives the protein CAISEARHNQPQHF.

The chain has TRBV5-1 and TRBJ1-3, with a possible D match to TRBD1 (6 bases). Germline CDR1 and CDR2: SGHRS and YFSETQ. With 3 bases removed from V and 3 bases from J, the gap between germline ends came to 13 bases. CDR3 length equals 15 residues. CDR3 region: CASSYGGAGGNTIYF. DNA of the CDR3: TGCGCCAGCAGCTACGGGGGGGCAGGTGGAAACACCATATATTTT.